The TCR beta chain under discussion was sequenced for a study of shared T cell receptors in the human thymus. Some clones are missing from TCRdb's copy, which holds only in-frame ones; the method was immunoSEQ multiplex PCR. The sample records approximately 730,000 clones, 80% to 90% being singletons. This clone appeared once. With 5 bases clipped from V and 4 bases from J, the junction kept 1 base outside the gene matches. Germline assignment: CDR1 SEHNR and CDR2 FQNEAQ (reference sequence). The CDR3 covers 14 residues. These data were also filed under a second study, of human thymus T cells.

The sample taken for sequencing was thymocytes. The receptor was derived from a girl less than two years old with a congenital heart defect. The chain is built from TRBV7-9 and TRBJ2-1; 11 bases are a match to TRBD2. In nucleotides, the CDR3 is TGTGCCAGCAGCCGGACTAGCGGGTACAATGAGCAGTTCTTC. Protein: CASSRTSGYNEQFF. Based on the CDR3 plus reference TRBV7-9 and TRBJ2-1, the full variable domain is DTGVSQNPRHKITKRGQNVTFRCDPISEHNRLYWYRQTLGQGPEFLTYFQNEAQLEKSRLLSDRFSAERPKGSFSTLEIQRTEQGDSAMYLCASSRTSGYNEQFFGPGTRLTVL.